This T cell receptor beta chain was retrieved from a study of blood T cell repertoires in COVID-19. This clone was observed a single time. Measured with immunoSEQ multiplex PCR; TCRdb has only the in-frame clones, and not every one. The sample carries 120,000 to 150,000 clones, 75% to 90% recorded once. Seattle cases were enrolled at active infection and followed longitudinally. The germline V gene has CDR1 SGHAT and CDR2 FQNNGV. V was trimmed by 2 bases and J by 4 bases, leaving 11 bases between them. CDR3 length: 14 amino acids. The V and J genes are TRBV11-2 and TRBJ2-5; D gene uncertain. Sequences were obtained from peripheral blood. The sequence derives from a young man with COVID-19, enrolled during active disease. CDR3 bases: TGTGCCAGCAGCTTATCCTTTGGCGGAGAGACCCAGTACTTC. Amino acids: CASSLSFGGETQYF.